This passage covers 11 T cell receptor beta chains from one sample sequenced in a study of blood T cell repertoires in COVID-19. Clones were sequenced by immunoSEQ multiplex PCR, and TCRdb holds only the in-frame ones, with some missing. The sample holds roughly 100,000 clones, around 90% seen once. The sample comprised peripheral blood. The receptors were gathered from a woman older than 75 in a cohort sampled during active COVID-19.

The V call is TRBV3-1 (or the pseudogene TRBV3-2), the J call TRBJ1-2; D gene ambiguous. Germline assignment: CDR1 LGHDT and CDR2 YNNKEL (reference sequence). The CDR3 consists of 13 residues. V lost 4 bases and J 8 bases, leaving 14 bases between the germline ends. As DNA, the CDR3 is TGTGCCAGCAGCCCCGGACCGACGGGAGGCTACACCTTC. The encoded protein is CASSPGPTGGYTF.

This chain connects TRBV19 to TRBJ2-3, with TRBD2 identical over 11 bases. CDR1 LNHDA and CDR2 SQIVND come from the germline V gene (reference sequence). With V trimmed by 3 bases and J by 5 bases, 10 bases remained unmatched. CDR3 length: 17 amino acids. CDR3 residues: CASSMGSSGGSVDTQYF. The CDR3 nucleotides read TGTGCCAGTAGTATGGGGTCTAGCGGGGGGTCGGTAGATACGCAGTATTTT.

This clone appeared once. The gene calls are TRBV28 and TRBJ1-4; 8 bases are a match to TRBD1. The V gene's germline CDR1 is MDHEN and CDR2 SYDVKM. The CDR3 covers 15 residues. The V and J ends lost 5 bases and 6 bases, in that order; junction bases with no gene match: 8. The CDR3 region has the DNA TGTGCCAGCAGTGTCCCCGGGACAGGATATGAAAAACTGTTTTTT. It translates to CASSVPGTGYEKLFF.

In this sample, this clone turned up once. This chain joins TRBV3-1 (or the pseudogene TRBV3-2) and TRBJ1-6; D may be TRBD1 (5 bases). Germline CDR1 LGHDT, CDR2 YNNKEL (reference sequence). V was shortened by 0 bases and J by 8 bases, with 23 bases between the two germline ends. The CDR3 runs to 19 residues. This CDR3 is CASSQDGVTGWATDSPLHF. CDR3 DNA sequence: TGTGCCAGCAGCCAAGATGGAGTAACAGGCTGGGCCACGGATTCACCCCTCCACTTT.

The rearrangement uses TRBV5-8 and TRBJ2-1; a weak D match, TRBD1 (6 bases). Trimming removed 5 bases at V and 7 bases at J, with 22 bases between. CDR3 length: 16 amino acids. Germline CDR1 reads SGHTS; CDR2 reads YDEGEE. CDR3 sequence (DNA): TGTGCCAGCAGGGCGGTTTGGCAGGGGCGTGATAATGAGCAGTTCTTC. Translating it yields CASRAVWQGRDNEQFF.

V and J are TRBV5-8 and TRBJ1-5; D possibly corresponds to TRBD1 (5 bases). CDR3 length: 15 residues. The germline gives CDR1 SGHTS, CDR2 YDEGEE. V gave up 3 bases and J gave up 6 bases, with 16 bases separating them. CDR3 coding DNA: TGTGCCAGCAGCTCCCCGGGGGACCGGGCTCAGCCCCAGCATTTT. This encodes CASSSPGDRAQPQHF.

This clone appeared once. The rearrangement links TRBV11-2 to TRBJ1-2; tentatively, D is TRBD1 (6 bases). The V and J ends lost 0 bases and 8 bases respectively, with 7 bases between them. This CDR3 region has 12 residues. CDR1 and CDR2 (germline): SGHAT, FQNNGV. The DNA for the CDR3 is TGTGCCAGCAGCTTAGAAGGGGGAGGCTACACCTTC. Amino acid sequence: CASSLEGGGYTF.

As DNA, the CDR3 is TGCGCCAGCAGCCAAGATCAGCGGGGTGGATCCGAGCAGTACTTC. This encodes CASSQDQRGGSEQYF. The chain is built from TRBV4-1 and TRBJ2-7, with 7 bases fitting TRBD2. This CDR3 is 15 amino acids long. Germline V gene data show CDR1 as MGHRA and CDR2 as YSYEKL. Losses at the gene ends were 0 bases for V and 6 bases for J; bases not matched to a gene: 8.

The rearrangement uses TRBV29-1 and TRBJ2-6; 8 nucleotides match TRBD1. The CDR3 totals 16 residues. Per germline, CDR1 SQVTM and CDR2 ANQGSEA. After removal of 5 bases from V and 0 bases from J, the junction contained 6 bases not matched to a gene. CDR3 DNA sequence: TGCAGCGTTTCCGGACAGGGCTTCTCTGGGGCCAACGTCCTGACTTTC. Translating gives CSVSGQGFSGANVLTF.

The chain combines TRBV5-1 with TRBJ1-1; D unresolved. Trimming removed 0 bases at V and 5 bases at J, with 14 bases between. The CDR3 extends over 15 amino acids. CDR1 is SGHRS, CDR2 YFSETQ, per germline. CDR3 nucleotides: TGCGCCAGCAGCTTGGAAGGAGTTCGGAGGACTGAAGCTTTCTTT. This translates into CASSLEGVRRTEAFF.

The chain uses TRBV5-6 and TRBJ2-2; possible D gene TRBD1, 6 bases. The CDR3 spans 12 residues. The germline V gene has CDR1 SGHDT and CDR2 YYEEEE. V lost 8 bases, J lost 4 bases, and 9 bases lay in between. CDR3 sequence reads: CASMTGTGELFF. CDR3 sequence (DNA): TGTGCCAGTATGACAGGCACCGGGGAGCTGTTTTTT. Looking up the rest from reference TRBV5-6 and TRBJ2-2 gives the full variable domain: DAGVTQSPTHLIKTRGQQVTLRCSPKSGHDTVSWYQQALGQGPQFIFQYYEEEERQRGNFPDRFSGHQFPNYSSELNVNALLLGDSALYLCASMTGTGELFFGEGSRLTVL.